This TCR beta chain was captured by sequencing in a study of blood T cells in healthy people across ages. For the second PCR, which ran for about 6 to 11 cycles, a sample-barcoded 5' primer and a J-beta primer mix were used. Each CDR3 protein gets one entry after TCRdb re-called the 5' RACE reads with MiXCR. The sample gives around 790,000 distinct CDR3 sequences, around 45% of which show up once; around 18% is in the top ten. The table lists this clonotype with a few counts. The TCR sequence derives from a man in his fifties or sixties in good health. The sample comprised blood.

This CDR3 is CSVQGARGYTF. The CDR3 DNA reads TGCAGCGTACAGGGGGCACGCGGCTACACCTTC. The rearrangement joins TRBV29-1 to TRBJ1-2, with 9 positions matching TRBD1. The CDR3 has 11 amino acids. After removal of 6 bases from V and 8 bases from J, the junction contained 4 bases not matched to a gene. The V gene's germline CDR1 is SQVTM and CDR2 ANQGSEA. The full variable domain, in which reference TRBV29-1 and TRBJ1-2 provide the parts outside the CDR3, is SAVISQKPSRDICQRGTSLTIQCQVDSQVTMMFWYRQQPGQSLTLIATANQGSEATYESGFVIDKFPISRPNLTFSTLTVSNMSPEDSSIYLCSVQGARGYTFGSGTRLTVV.